The 2 T cell receptor beta chains in this list originate from one sample, sequenced in a study of control samples from healthy donors and cancer patients. Profiling relied on immunoSEQ multiplex PCR, and the TCRdb table lists in-frame clones only, not all of them. The sample contains roughly 150,000 clones, about 90% of which appear only once. The sequenced sample was blood. The receptors stem from a man aged 18-30 years in good health.

The V call is TRBV27, the J call TRBJ1-2; 8 bases fit TRBD1. The length of the CDR3 is 15 residues. Germline V CDR1 and CDR2: MNHEY, SMNVEV (reference sequence). Trimming cost V 6 bases and J 8 bases; bases outside gene matches: 14. The CDR3 region is CASSSRTGRVWGYTF. For the CDR3, the DNA is TGTGCCAGCAGCTCCCGGACAGGGAGAGTTTGGGGCTACACCTTC.

This clone was picked up a small number of times. The rearrangement joins TRBV30 to TRBJ1-2; D is undetermined. With 2 bases removed from V and 8 bases from J, the gap between germline ends came to 12 bases. The CDR3 is made up of 12 amino acids. Germline loops: CDR1 GTSNPN, CDR2 SVGIG (reference sequence). As DNA, the CDR3 is TGTGCCTGGAGTCCCCAAACCGGGGGCTACACCTTC. It encodes CAWSPQTGGYTF.